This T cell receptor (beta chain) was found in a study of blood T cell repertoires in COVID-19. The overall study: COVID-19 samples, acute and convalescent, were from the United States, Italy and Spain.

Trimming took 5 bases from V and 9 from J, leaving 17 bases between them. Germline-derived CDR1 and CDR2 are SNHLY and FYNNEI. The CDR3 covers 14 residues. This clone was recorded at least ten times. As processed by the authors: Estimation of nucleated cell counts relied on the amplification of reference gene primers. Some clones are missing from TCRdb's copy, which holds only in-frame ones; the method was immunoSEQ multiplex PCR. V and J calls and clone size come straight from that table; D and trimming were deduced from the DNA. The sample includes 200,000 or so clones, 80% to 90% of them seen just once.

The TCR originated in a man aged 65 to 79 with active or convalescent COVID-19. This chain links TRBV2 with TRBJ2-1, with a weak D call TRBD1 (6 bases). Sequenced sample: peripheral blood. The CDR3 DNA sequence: TGTGCCAGCAGTTCAGGGGCGTGGGGCACTGAGCAGTTCTTC. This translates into CASSSGAWGTEQFF.